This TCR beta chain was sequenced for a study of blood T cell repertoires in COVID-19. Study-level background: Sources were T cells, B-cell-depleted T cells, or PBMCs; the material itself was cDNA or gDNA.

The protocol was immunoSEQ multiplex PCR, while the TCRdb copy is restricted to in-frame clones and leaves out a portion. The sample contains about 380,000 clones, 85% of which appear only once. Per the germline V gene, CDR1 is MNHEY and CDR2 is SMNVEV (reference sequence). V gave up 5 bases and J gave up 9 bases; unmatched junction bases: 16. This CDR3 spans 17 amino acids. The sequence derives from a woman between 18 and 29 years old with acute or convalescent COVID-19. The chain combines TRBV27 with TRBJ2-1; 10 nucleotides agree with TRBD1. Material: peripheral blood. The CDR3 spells CASSLSGTGAAGGEQFF. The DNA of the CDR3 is TGTGCCAGCAGTCTTTCCGGGACAGGGGCCGCAGGAGGTGAGCAGTTCTTC.